The 3 T cell receptor beta chains presented below share a single source sample, sequenced in a study of blood T cell repertoires in COVID-19. TCRdb's copy holds only in-frame clones and misses some; the assay was immunoSEQ multiplex PCR. This sample has some 120,000 clones, with about 90% found just once. The sequenced material came from peripheral blood. The receptors were gathered from a man in his forties or fifties with COVID-19, enrolled during active disease.

This chain joins TRBV5-1 and TRBJ2-3, with D tentatively TRBD1 (8 bases). The V end was cut by 3 bases, the J end by 3 bases, with 14 bases between. The germline CDR1 and CDR2 sequences are SGHRS and YFSETQ. CDR3 length: 15 amino acids. The chain's CDR3 is CASSSGQGGTDTQYF. The CDR3 DNA follows: TGCGCCAGCAGCTCAGGACAGGGAGGGACAGATACGCAGTATTTT.

As to this clone: The sample contains more than one DNA sequence encoding this CDR3. The V and J genes are TRBV5-1 and TRBJ1-4; D uncertain. V was shortened by 4 bases and J by 0 bases, with 10 bases between the two germline ends. The CDR3 has 15 residues. Germline CDR1 and CDR2: SGHRS and YFSETQ. CDR3 amino acids: CASSPLGATNEKLFF. The CDR3 DNA reads as TGCGCCAGCAGCCCCCTCGGAGCAACTAATGAAAAACTGTTTTTT. The full variable domain, in which reference TRBV5-1 and TRBJ1-4 provide the parts outside the CDR3, is KAGVTQTPRYLIKTRGQQVTLSCSPISGHRSVSWYQQTPGQGLQFLFEYFSETQRNKGNFPGRFSGRQFSNSRSEMNVSTLELGDSALYLCASSPLGATNEKLFFGSGTQLSVL.

The V and J genes are TRBV9 and TRBJ2-7, with TRBD1 matching 7 bases. The germline V gene has CDR1 SGDLS and CDR2 YYNGEE. The CDR3 has 12 residues. The V gene end was trimmed by 4 bases and the J gene end by 6 bases; junction bases not matched to a gene: 4. CDR3 DNA: TGTGCCAGCAGCTCAGCAGGGGGCGAGCAGTACTTC. It yields the protein CASSSAGGEQYF. The full variable domain, rest sourced from reference TRBV9 and TRBJ2-7, is DSGVTQTPKHLITATGQRVTLRCSPRSGDLSVYWYQQSLDQGLQFLIQYYNGEERAKGNILERFSAQQFPDLHSELNLSSLELGDSALYFCASSSAGGEQYFGPGTRLTVT.